This T cell receptor (beta chain) derives from a study of blood T cell repertoires in COVID-19. This clone has just one count. Germline V gene lookup returns CDR1 SGHVS and CDR2 FQNEAQ. This CDR3 is built from 13 residues. Trimming removed 8 bases from V and 2 bases from J; junction bases left unmatched: 5. Generated by immunoSEQ multiplex PCR, the TCRdb table keeps only in-frame clones and is missing some. The table lists 70,000 to 90,000 clones, roughly 86% of them singletons. The chain links TRBV7-8 to TRBJ1-2; TRBD1 agrees at 7 bases. The clonotype was recovered from a man at least 80 years old with active or convalescent COVID-19. Material: peripheral blood. Here the CDR3 reads CASGRGGNYGYTF. In DNA form, the CDR3 reads TGTGCCAGCGGCCGAGGGGGCAACTATGGCTACACCTTC.